This entry lists 7 T cell receptor beta chains sequenced from one sample in a study of T cells after posttransplantation cyclophosphamide (dated by TCRdb to the mid-2010s). The treatment or condition label corresponds to: high-dose cyclophosphamide on days +3 and +4 as single-agent GVHD prophylaxis. Busulfan and fludarabine conditioning, a related or unrelated marrow graft, and cyclophosphamide on days +3 and +4 were given to PTCy patients. The receptor library was made with the immunoSEQ multiplex PCR assay. In TCRdb, the immuneACCESS table is reduced to in-frame sequences with V and J assigned. These tables do not hold every clone; where another copy was compared, an unresolved V gene accounts for under half, and the others remain unexplained. For this sample the table reports 5,000 or so clones, with no clone seen just once. The top ten constitute under 30% of the sample. The material sequenced was PBMCs, taken around 390 days after allogeneic stem cell transplant with posttransplant cyclophosphamide. These receptors originate from a male patient between 60 and 69 years old who received an allogeneic stem cell transplant from a related donor, was CMV-positive, and had acute GVHD only. After a transplant, some T cells may be the graft donor's own cells.

This clone appeared many times. The chain joins TRBV12-5 to TRBJ1-1; possible D gene TRBD1, 5 bases. V lost 0 bases to trimming and J lost 4 bases, with 15 bases between them. Germline V gene lookup returns CDR1 LGHNT and CDR2 FRNRAP. The CDR3 totals 16 residues. The CDR3 sequence is CASGLVLTGGSTEAFF. CDR3 nucleotides: TGTGCTAGTGGTTTGGTACTAACGGGGGGGAGCACTGAAGCTTTCTTT.

This clone has a count of ten or more. The genes are TRBV6-5 and TRBJ2-1; 8 positions agree with TRBD2. With V trimmed by 6 bases and J by 4 bases, 5 bases remained unmatched. This CDR3 region has 14 residues. Germline V CDR1 and CDR2: MNHEY, SVGAGI. As DNA, the CDR3 is TGTGCCAGCAGCCCGGGGGGGGGATACAATGAGCAGTTCTTC. Amino acids: CASSPGGGYNEQFF.

This clone was found many times. The chain is built from TRBV10-3 and TRBJ2-7; D is possibly TRBD1 (6 bases). Per the germline V gene, CDR1 is ENHRY and CDR2 is SYGVKD. The CDR3 has 14 residues. Trimming took off 6 bases at V and 1 base at J, with 13 bases between the two ends. The CDR3 DNA reads as TGTGCCATCAGCGCCACCGGACAGTCCTACGAGCAGTACTTC. Protein: CAISATGQSYEQYF.

This clone was counted many times. The rearrangement joins TRBV4-1 to TRBJ2-5; TRBD2 agrees at 8 bases. Unmatched junction bases numbered 4, after V lost 0 bases and J lost 4 bases. Germline CDR1 reads MGHRA; CDR2 reads YSYEKL. This CDR3 is 15 amino acids long. The CDR3 DNA reads TGCGCCAGCAGCCAAGAGGGCGGGGGGAGAGAGACCCAGTACTTC. Translating it yields CASSQEGGGRETQYF.

This clone appeared many times. V is TRBV6-1 and J is TRBJ1-4; D is ambiguous. Looked up from germline, CDR1 is MNHNS and CDR2 is SASEGT. The CDR3 spans 15 residues. The V end was cut by 4 bases, the J end by 4 bases, with 13 bases between. The CDR3 here is CASSVHLGINEKLFF. The DNA of the CDR3 is TGTGCCAGCAGTGTCCATCTCGGGATTAATGAAAAACTGTTTTTT.

This clone was recorded at least ten times. The genes are TRBV2 and TRBJ2-7, with 10 bases that match TRBD1. The germline CDR1 and CDR2 sequences are SNHLY and FYNNEI. The CDR3 sequence is 14 residues long. With V trimmed by 10 bases and J by 1 base, 7 bases remained unmatched. The CDR3 sequence: CAIWDRGPSYEQYF. The CDR3 DNA is TGTGCCATCTGGGACAGGGGCCCATCCTACGAGCAGTACTTC.

The gene calls are TRBV7-2 and TRBJ2-7; possible D gene TRBD2, 6 bases. This CDR3 has 14 amino acids. Trimming cost V 1 base and J 5 bases, with 12 bases left between them. The germline gives CDR1 SGHTA, CDR2 FQGNSA. The CDR3 protein is CASSLGGSGDEQYF. The CDR3 coding sequence is TGTGCCAGCAGCTTAGGTGGCTCGGGGGACGAGCAGTACTTC.